These 32 T cell receptor beta chains share one sample of origin, sequenced in a study of T cells in Graves' hyperthyroidism and ophthalmopathy. Authors of the study amplified TCR beta CDR3 regions from RNA transcripts. First-round RT-PCR of the TCR CDR3 relied on the HTBI primer set. One entry per CDR3 protein, called by TCRdb with MiXCR from the multiplex PCR reads. The sample lists about 270,000 distinct CDR3 sequences, over 20% seen once, with roughly 60% in the top ten. The sequenced sample consisted of blood. Receptors originate from a man aged 30 to 45 with Graves' ophthalmopathy.

The chain combines TRBV2 with TRBJ2-2, with TRBD1 as a possible D gene (6 bases). The V gene lost 3 bases and the J gene lost 5 bases, with 13 bases spanning the gap. The germline V gene has CDR1 SNHLY and CDR2 FYNNEI. There are 15 residues in the CDR3. The CDR3 nucleotides read TGTGCCAGCAGTGATCAGGGGCTGGGGACCGGGGAGCTGTTTTTT. It encodes CASSDQGLGTGELFF.

This chain connects TRBV28 to TRBJ2-3, with D possibly TRBD2 on 5 matching bases. This CDR3 spans 12 amino acids. The V gene's germline CDR1 is MDHEN and CDR2 SYDVKM. V was trimmed by 1 base and J by 12 bases, leaving 11 bases between them. This CDR3 reads CASSLLEGLQYF. Written as DNA, the CDR3 is TGTGCCAGCAGTTTATTAGAGGGCCTTCAGTATTTT.

The chain employs TRBV7-8 and TRBJ2-7; 9 bases map to TRBD1. V was pared by 5 bases and J by 4 bases, with 9 bases of the junction left unmatched. Per germline, CDR1 SGHVS and CDR2 FQNEAQ. This CDR3 region has 15 residues. CDR3 DNA sequence: TGTGCCAGCAGCCCAGGGGGACAGGGCGGGTACGAGCAGTACTTC. This sequence encodes CASSPGGQGGYEQYF. The variable domain in full, completed from reference TRBV7-8 and TRBJ2-7, reads GAGVSQSPRYKVAKRGQDVALRCDPISGHVSLFWYQQALGQGPEFLTYFQNEAQLDKSGLPSDRFFAERPEGSVSTLKIQRTQQEDSAVYLCASSPGGQGGYEQYFGPGTRLTVT.

This clonotype was observed a few times. The chain couples TRBV9 to TRBJ1-2; D unclear. V gave up 0 bases and J gave up 3 bases, with 18 bases separating them. The CDR3 contains 17 residues. The germline V gene encodes CDR1 SGDLS and CDR2 YYNGEE. DNA of the CDR3: TGTGCCAGCAGCGTAGGTACTGGAAGGGAAGAGGACTATGGCTACACCTTC. Its protein product is CASSVGTGREEDYGYTF.

The V and J genes are TRBV28 and TRBJ1-1; D ambiguous. V was cut by 3 bases and J by 4 bases, with 12 bases left in between. This CDR3 has 14 amino acids. Germline CDR1 and CDR2: MDHEN and SYDVKM. CDR3 sequence reads: CASSFEGWGTEAFF. The CDR3 DNA follows: TGTGCCAGCAGTTTTGAAGGGTGGGGCACTGAAGCTTTCTTT.

This clonotype was seen at least ten times. The chain recombines TRBV7-8 with TRBJ2-1; the D gene is possibly TRBD1 (6 bases). V was clipped by 5 bases and J by 0 bases, with 11 bases between them. CDR3 length: 15 residues. Germline V lookup: CDR1 SGHVS, CDR2 FQNEAQ. The CDR3 coding sequence is TGTGCCAGCAGCAAACAGGGATTCTCCTACAATGAGCAGTTCTTC. Protein product: CASSKQGFSYNEQFF.

This clonotype has at least ten counts. The chain recombines TRBV3-1 with TRBJ1-4; D is ambiguous. The V gene's germline CDR1 is LGHDT and CDR2 YNNKEL (reference sequence). CDR3 length: 16 residues. V was pared by 0 bases and J by 7 bases, with 15 bases between. The CDR3 DNA sequence: TGTGCCAGCAGCCAAGATAGGATACGCGAACGTGAAAAACTGTTTTTT. This codes for CASSQDRIREREKLFF. Complete variable domain (other parts from reference TRBV3-1 and TRBJ1-4): DTAVSQTPKYLVTQMGNDKSIKCEQNLGHDTMYWYKQDSKKFLKIMFSYNNKELIINETVPNRFSPKSPDKAHLNLHINSLELGDSAVYFCASSQDRIREREKLFFGSGTQLSVL.

This clonotype has a handful of counts. The CDR3 loop is CASSPPGLDTQYF. In DNA form, the CDR3 reads TGTGCCAGCAGTCCCCCGGGACTGGATACGCAGTATTTT. The chain joins TRBV28 to TRBJ2-3; D may be TRBD2 (6 bases). Germline V CDR1 and CDR2: MDHEN, SYDVKM. This CDR3 contains 13 residues. Trimming took 5 bases from V and 6 from J, leaving 12 bases between them.

This clonotype showed up many times. The genes are TRBV11-2 and TRBJ1-1, with 10 bases lining up with TRBD1. Germline CDR1 reads SGHAT; CDR2 reads FQNNGV. This CDR3 has 16 residues. V lost 0 bases, J lost 4 bases, and 5 bases stayed unmatched. This CDR3 reads CASSLETGGSGTEAFF. The CDR3 DNA reads TGTGCCAGCAGCTTAGAGACAGGGGGCTCGGGCACTGAAGCTTTCTTT. The variable domain in full, completed from reference TRBV11-2 and TRBJ1-1, reads EAGVAQSPRYKIIEKRQSVAFWCNPISGHATLYWYQQILGQGPKLLIQFQNNGVVDDSQLPKDRFSAERLKGVDSTLKIQPAKLEDSAVYLCASSLETGGSGTEAFFGQGTRLTVV.

This clonotype has at least ten counts. A clone one base away is much larger, so this may be a read error. The genes are TRBV30 and TRBJ1-5; D is unresolved. This CDR3 has 13 amino acids. Trimming stripped 4 bases from V and 2 bases from J, with 9 bases between. Per germline, CDR1 GTSNPN and CDR2 SVGIG (reference sequence). CDR3 region: CAWTPEGNQPQHF. CDR3 coding DNA: TGTGCCTGGACCCCCGAGGGCAATCAGCCCCAGCATTTT.

The sample holds a few counts of this clonotype. The CDR3 sequence: CSARDKGQSNYGYTF. Here the CDR3 DNA reads TGCAGTGCTAGAGACAAAGGGCAGAGTAACTATGGCTACACCTTC. This chain links TRBV20-1 with TRBJ1-2, with D unresolved. Between the trimmed V and J ends, which lost 0 bases and 1 base, there was a span of 12 bases. The CDR3 runs 15 residues. The germline gives CDR1 DFQATT, CDR2 SNEGSKA (reference sequence).

This clonotype was counted many times. The chain couples TRBV7-9 to TRBJ1-1; 9 bases line up with TRBD1. The germline V gene encodes CDR1 SEHNR and CDR2 FQNEAQ (reference sequence). CDR3 length equals 14 residues. V lost 5 bases and J lost 1; bases outside the gene matches: 2. CDR3 in amino acids: CASSLQGANTEAFF. Written as DNA, the CDR3 is TGTGCCAGCAGCCTACAGGGGGCGAACACTGAAGCTTTCTTT.

The chain couples TRBV28 to TRBJ1-1, with a possible D match to TRBD1 (5 bases). Trimming cost V 5 bases and J 6 bases, with 19 bases left between them. Germline V CDR1 and CDR2: MDHEN, SYDVKM. The CDR3 has 15 amino acids. CDR3 in amino acids: CASSHPGRGVPEAFF. CDR3 bases: TGTGCCAGCAGTCATCCGGGACGCGGTGTTCCTGAAGCTTTCTTT.

This clonotype was counted a few times. This chain links TRBV5-1 with TRBJ2-3, with D possibly matching TRBD2 (6 bases). In germline, CDR1 is SGHRS, CDR2 YFSETQ. The CDR3 runs to 15 residues. V was shortened by 7 bases and J by 1 base, with 16 bases between the two germline ends. CDR3 in amino acids: CASLQGRGGTDTQYF. CDR3 DNA: TGCGCCAGCTTACAAGGGCGGGGAGGCACAGATACGCAGTATTTT.

This clonotype was seen ten or more times. The rearrangement uses TRBV28 and TRBJ1-4, with D maybe TRBD1 (5 bases). The germline CDR1 and CDR2 sequences are MDHEN and SYDVKM. Trimming pared 5 bases from V and 0 bases from J, leaving 16 bases between. This CDR3 contains 17 residues. CDR3 protein: CASSPADRYATNEKLFF. The CDR3 coding sequence is TGTGCCAGCAGTCCCGCTGACAGATATGCAACTAATGAAAAACTGTTTTTT.

This clonotype was seen ten or more times. The rearrangement uses TRBV2 and TRBJ1-2, with D perhaps matching TRBD1 (6 bases). Trimming shortened V by 7 bases and J by 2 bases, and 11 bases separated the two germline ends. The CDR3 covers 13 residues. Germline CDR1 is SNHLY and CDR2 is FYNNEI. CDR3: CASTGQRNYGYTF. The CDR3 DNA follows: TGTGCCAGCACGGGACAACGGAACTATGGCTACACCTTC.

The V gene is TRBV20-1, the J gene TRBJ2-7; D might be TRBD1 or TRBD2, each matching 5 bases. V was trimmed by 4 bases and J by 6 bases, leaving 19 bases between them. The CDR3 spans 14 residues. Germline V gene data show CDR1 as DFQATT and CDR2 as SNEGSKA (reference sequence). CDR3 in amino acids: CSATPLQTTGEQYF. CDR3 nucleotide sequence: TGCAGTGCTACGCCCCTCCAGACTACAGGCGAGCAGTACTTC.

In this sample, this clonotype turned up a few times. The J gene is TRBJ2-3, the V gene TRBV13, with D hard to call. This CDR3 has 16 residues. Trimming shortened V by 5 bases and J by 2 bases, and 17 bases separated the two germline ends. From germline, CDR1 is PRHDT and CDR2 FYEKMQ (reference sequence). CDR3 residues: CASSIRTSKYTDTQYF. CDR3 DNA: TGTGCCAGCAGCATAAGAACGTCCAAATACACAGATACGCAGTATTTT.

This clonotype was observed at least ten times. This sequence joins TRBV11-2 and TRBJ1-6; 7 bases are shared with TRBD1. V shed 3 bases and J 10 bases; nucleotides not matched to a gene: 12. This CDR3 region has 16 residues. Germline V lookup: CDR1 SGHAT, CDR2 FQNNGV. This chain's CDR3 is CASSLSSRGQSSPLHF. The CDR3 nucleotides read TGTGCCAGCAGCTTGAGTTCCCGGGGACAGTCCTCACCCCTCCACTTT.

This clonotype was recorded at least ten times. The genes are TRBV12-3 or TRBV12-4 and TRBJ2-5, with TRBD1 matching 9 bases. With 8 bases clipped from V and 5 bases from J, the junction kept 12 bases outside the gene matches. The length of the CDR3 is 15 residues. DNA for the CDR3: TGTGCCAGCTTCGGGGGACAGGGAGGAGGGGAGACCCAGTACTTC. Translating it yields CASFGGQGGGETQYF.

The chain joins TRBV3-1 to TRBJ2-2; TRBD2 aligns across 7 bases. The V segment lost 1 base and the J segment 7 bases; nucleotides outside the gene matches: 9. The CDR3 extends over 16 amino acids. Germline CDR1 is LGHDT and CDR2 is YNNKEL (reference sequence). This CDR3 is CASSQVGTTRGGELFF. CDR3 in DNA: TGTGCCAGCAGCCAAGTGGGGACTACCCGCGGCGGGGAGCTGTTTTTT.

The chain employs TRBV27 and TRBJ2-7; tentative D call: TRBD2 (5 bases). The germline V and J ends were trimmed by 3 bases and 3 bases, with 9 bases remaining between them. CDR3 size: 13 residues. In germline, CDR1 is MNHEY, CDR2 SMNVEV (reference sequence). CDR3 amino acids: CASSFIGSYEQYF. DNA for the CDR3: TGTGCCAGCAGTTTTATTGGGAGCTACGAGCAGTACTTC.

This chain links TRBV7-9 with TRBJ2-1; D possibly corresponds to TRBD2 (6 bases). The CDR3 length is 15 residues. The germline V and J ends were trimmed by 1 base and 1 base, with 8 bases remaining between them. Per the germline V gene, CDR1 is SEHNR and CDR2 is FQNEAQ (reference sequence). The CDR3 nucleotides read TGTGCCAGCAGCTTAGGTGGGGGGTCCTACAATGAGCAGTTCTTC. Protein sequence: CASSLGGGSYNEQFF.

The rearrangement joins TRBV4-1 to TRBJ1-5; D gene unclear. Trimming removed 3 bases from V and 4 bases from J, with 7 bases in between. The CDR3 loop spans 13 amino acids. Germline CDR1 MGHRA, CDR2 YSYEKL. CDR3 in DNA: TGCGCCAGCAGCCAGGAGCTTAATCAGCCCCAGCATTTT. Amino acids: CASSQELNQPQHF.

This clonotype appeared a few times. This chain links TRBV6-2 or TRBV6-3 with TRBJ1-5, with D possibly being TRBD1 (5 bases). CDR3 length: 15 residues. CDR1 and CDR2 (germline): MNHEY, SVGEGT. Trimming removed 0 bases from V and 2 bases from J, with 8 bases in between. The CDR3 region is CASSYSGGGNQPQHF. DNA of the CDR3: TGTGCCAGCAGTTACTCGGGAGGGGGCAATCAGCCCCAGCATTTT.

As for this clonotype: One end of the junction does not line up with germline, which may come from a read error. The genes are TRBV30 and TRBJ2-7; no definite D call. Germline V CDR1 and CDR2: GTSNPN, SVGIG (reference sequence). CDR3 length equals 13 residues. The CDR3 region has the DNA TGTGCCTGGAGTGTACAAGGGTTGGGTGAGCTGTACTTC. Protein: CAWSVQGLGELYF. Based on the CDR3 plus reference TRBV30 and TRBJ2-7, the full variable domain is SQTIHQWPATLVQPVGSPLSLECTVEGTSNPNLYWYRQAAGRGLQLLFYSVGIGQISSEVPQNLSASRPQDRQFILSSKKLLLSDSGFYLCAWSVQGLGELYFGPGTRLTVT.

Many counts were recorded for this clonotype. The chain couples TRBV28 to TRBJ2-1; TRBD2 matches at 7 bases. Germline lookup yields CDR1 MDHEN and CDR2 SYDVKM. CDR3 length equals 15 residues. Germline trimming cut 3 bases from V and 9 bases from J; bases unmatched to any gene: 11. The CDR3 reads CASSFKGSGILEQFF. The DNA of the CDR3 is TGTGCCAGCAGTTTTAAGGGGAGCGGGATCCTTGAGCAGTTCTTC.

This clonotype was counted at least ten times. This chain connects TRBV7-9 to TRBJ2-7, with TRBD1 matching 7 bases. CDR1 is SEHNR, CDR2 FQNEAQ, per germline (reference sequence). The junction had 6 bases not matched to a gene; V was cut back by 0 bases and J by 1 base. CDR3 size: 16 residues. The CDR3 is CASSLAQGDPSYEQYF. CDR3 bases: TGTGCCAGCAGCTTAGCCCAGGGGGATCCTTCCTACGAGCAGTACTTC.

The CDR3 DNA follows: TGCGCCACTTATAGCAGGGACAGCGAGAACACCGGGGAGCTGTTTTTT. As protein: CATYSRDSENTGELFF. The chain couples TRBV5-1 to TRBJ2-2, with 7 nucleotides matching TRBD1. The trim removed 9 bases at V and 1 base at J, leaving 12 bases unmatched. Germline V gives CDR1 SGHRS, CDR2 YFSETQ. The CDR3 sequence is 16 residues long.

This rearrangement joins TRBV28 to TRBJ2-3, with TRBD2 matching 14 bases. The germline gives CDR1 MDHEN, CDR2 SYDVKM. The J segment lost 0 bases and the V segment lost 4 bases, leaving 3 bases of the junction unmatched. The CDR3 runs 17 residues. As DNA, the CDR3 is TGTGCCAGCAGTTCGGGACTAGCGGGAGTGAGCACAGATACGCAGTATTTT. Protein: CASSSGLAGVSTDTQYF.

This clonotype appeared many times. The gene calls are TRBV3-1 and TRBJ1-1; D is uncertain. The V end lost 2 bases, the J end lost 6 bases, and 13 bases lay between the germline ends. Looked up from germline, CDR1 is LGHDT and CDR2 is YNNKEL (reference sequence). The CDR3 totals 14 residues. CDR3 protein: CASSQFSRWAEAFF. In nucleotides, the CDR3 is TGTGCCAGCAGCCAATTCTCCAGGTGGGCTGAAGCTTTCTTT. The variable domain in full, completed from reference TRBV3-1 and TRBJ1-1, reads DTAVSQTPKYLVTQMGNDKSIKCEQNLGHDTMYWYKQDSKKFLKIMFSYNNKELIINETVPNRFSPKSPDKAHLNLHINSLELGDSAVYFCASSQFSRWAEAFFGQGTRLTVV.

A few counts support this clonotype. The chain links TRBV18 to TRBJ1-4; D unresolved. V lost 3 bases and J lost 7, with 15 bases in between. The CDR3 length is 15 residues. Germline CDR1 KGHSH, CDR2 LQKENI. CDR3 protein: CASSPPPGLGEKLFF. For the CDR3, the DNA is TGTGCCAGCTCACCCCCCCCGGGCCTGGGTGAAAAACTGTTTTTT.